The entry below describes one T cell receptor beta chain. Germline assignment: CDR1 SGHAT and CDR2 FQNNGV. With 1 base clipped from V and 3 bases from J, the junction kept 5 bases outside the gene matches. The CDR3 length is 15 residues. The data belong to a study of blood T cell repertoires in COVID-19. Overall study: PBMCs, B-cell-depleted T cells, or T cells were the source of the cDNA or gDNA that made up the material.

Generated by immunoSEQ multiplex PCR, the TCRdb table keeps only in-frame clones and is missing some. The profile shows about 180,000 clones, approximately 90% of them singletons. Specimen: peripheral blood. The clonotype was recovered from a woman between 45 and 60 years old with acute or convalescent COVID-19. The chain links TRBV11-2 to TRBJ2-7; 8 bases align to TRBD2. As DNA, the CDR3 is TGTGCCAGCAGCTTAGTCGCGGGGGGTTTCTACGAGCAGTACTTC. It codes for CASSLVAGGFYEQYF.